A selection of T cell receptor beta chains follows, all from one sample in a study of T cells after yellow fever vaccination. One entry per CDR3 protein, called by TCRdb with MiXCR from the 5' RACE reads. In the table there are some 340,000 distinct CDR3 sequences, roughly 10% of which are singletons. This specimen was CD4+ T cells sorted from PBMCs, taken 45 days after the yellow fever booster vaccination. These receptors were taken from a man aged 18 to 29 who received the YFV17D yellow fever vaccine. Each CDR3 is given with its conserved first and last residue.

J gene	V gene	CDR3 protein
TRBJ2-3	TRBV14	CASSLYLSTDTQYF
TRBJ1-6	TRBV3-1	CASSYRVGSPLHF
TRBJ2-1	TRBV27	CASSFHQTNEQFF
TRBJ2-5	TRBV5-1	CASSLIGGETQYF
TRBJ2-2	TRBV7-9	CASSAGVDTGELFF
TRBJ1-4	TRBV5-5	CASGRQAATNEKLFF
TRBJ2-4	TRBV4-1	CASSQGLQGRGNIQYF
TRBJ1-1	TRBV5-1	CASSVQGGDTEAFF
TRBJ2-6	TRBV6-2/TRBV6-3	CAISSSGANVLTF
TRBJ2-7	TRBV5-1	CASSQEGDTWGEQYF
TRBJ2-7	TRBV20-1	CSAKRTGRSYEQYF
TRBJ2-3	TRBV24-1	CATGAQDTDTQYF
TRBJ2-5	TRBV5-1	CASSFDSQETQYF
TRBJ1-1	TRBV4-1	CASSQPTGGTEAFF
TRBJ1-4	TRBV7-9	CASSSLPGEKLFF
TRBJ1-1	TRBV10-3	CAISDPDRHRGAFF
TRBJ1-1	TRBV6-5	CASSSGGGMNTEAFF
TRBJ1-1	TRBV7-9	CASSIRVEVTEAFF
TRBJ2-7	TRBV6-2/TRBV6-3	CASSYSSSGGTPSYEQYF
TRBJ1-1	TRBV11-2	CASSWDRKAFF
TRBJ1-6	TRBV28	CASTAAGNSPLHF
TRBJ2-2	TRBV5-8	CASSWDGGSTGELFF
TRBJ2-5	TRBV5-5	CASSRPGGSQETQYF
TRBJ1-3	TRBV4-3	CASSQNRAGSGNTIYF
TRBJ1-2	TRBV6-2/TRBV6-3	CASVDQGARGYTF
TRBJ2-5	TRBV20-1	CSASRVSGETQYF
TRBJ2-1	TRBV7-9	CATRAGGPYSYNEQFF
TRBJ2-2	TRBV12-3/TRBV12-4	CASSLRAVNTGELFF
TRBJ1-4	TRBV7-8	CASSLIGAGGEKLFF
TRBJ2-1	TRBV2	CASSEEQGAYNEQFF
TRBJ2-2	TRBV7-9	CASSRTAFTGELFF
TRBJ2-5	TRBV7-2	CASSLSSLVEETQYF
TRBJ2-7	TRBV18	CASSPFTTGSYEQYF
TRBJ2-1	TRBV7-2	CASSLERGRVEQFF
TRBJ1-1	TRBV7-2	CASSLLSGLSEAFF
TRBJ2-3	TRBV7-3	CASSPLAGDTDTQYF
TRBJ2-2	TRBV5-4	CASSLDPPGLASRELFF
TRBJ2-5	TRBV20-1	CSAKGPGETQYF
TRBJ1-5	TRBV20-1	CSARTGGGHQPQHF
TRBJ2-3	TRBV7-2	CASSVYTDTQYF
TRBJ2-1	TRBV15	CATSRSIPTGTLDPEQFF
TRBJ2-1	TRBV6-1	CASSLALGSSYNEQFF
TRBJ1-6	TRBV7-8	CASSLAGPTILSYNSPLHF
TRBJ2-2	TRBV15	CATSRDIPANTGELFF
TRBJ1-5	TRBV4-2	CASSPGHRGNQPQHF
TRBJ1-6	TRBV7-2	CASSLPTGGRSPLHF
TRBJ1-2	TRBV4-3	CASSQEPYTTYGYTF
TRBJ2-3	TRBV6-4	CASSDLAGADTQYF
TRBJ1-1	TRBV24-1	CATSDIVITDLGVNTEAFF
TRBJ1-5	TRBV12-3/TRBV12-4	CASSPGQGAQGQPQHF
TRBJ2-5	TRBV5-1	CASMAETQETQYF
TRBJ1-2	TRBV6-6	CASSARVGYGYTF
TRBJ2-4	TRBV7-2	CASEAGGQDIQYF
TRBJ2-1	TRBV5-5	CASSSIQGESYNEQFF
TRBJ2-2	TRBV5-1	CASSLDSGTGELFF